This T cell receptor (beta chain) is from a study of blood T cells in healthy people across ages. Through a sample-barcoded 5' primer and a J-beta primer mix, a second PCR was run for about 6 to 11 cycles. From the 5' RACE reads, TCRdb called clonotypes with MiXCR, one entry per CDR3 protein. Of 800,000 to 950,000 distinct CDR3 sequences listed, 25% to 35% are singletons. This CDR3 has 15 amino acids. V was cut by 2 bases and J by 5 bases, with 15 bases left in between. Germline loops: CDR1 SGHTA, CDR2 FQGTGA. The same data also contributed to another study, on T cells of mothers and their children.

This rearrangement joins TRBV7-3 to TRBJ2-5; tentatively, D is TRBD1 (6 bases). The sample was blood. The TCR comes from a woman in her forties in good health. The CDR3 reads CASSLVDRFAETQYF. The CDR3 coding sequence is TGTGCCAGCAGCTTAGTCGACAGGTTCGCTGAGACCCAGTACTTC.